This is a list of T cell receptor beta chains from one sample in a study of cytomegalovirus exposure and HLA in healthy donors. Assay: immunoSEQ multiplex PCR; the TCRdb copy retains only in-frame clones and omits some. This table holds roughly 67,000 clones, over 80% found once. The material sequenced was PBMCs. The receptors derive from a young man in good health and CMV-seronegative. Both conserved end residues are part of each CDR3. A D gene is named only where the DNA matches it firmly. Size tells how often a clone was seen (once, few, many) or the class of an expanded clone, and some rows leave it out.

size: .
V: TRBV27
J: TRBJ1-2
D: TRBD1
CDR3: CASSLGDRADYGYTF
DNA: TGTGCCAGCAGTTTGGGGGACAGGGCGGACTATGGCTACACCTTC

size: once
V: TRBV5-6
J: TRBJ2-7
D: .
CDR3: CASSPEGGEQYF
DNA: TGTGCCAGCAGCCCGGAGGGGGGGGAGCAGTACTTC

size: .
V: TRBV6-1
J: TRBJ2-7
D: TRBD1
CDR3: CASSEGGTVIYEQYF
DNA: TGTGCCAGCAGTGAAGGGGGGACAGTTATCTACGAGCAGTACTTC

size: .
V: TRBV15
J: TRBJ1-5
D: .
CDR3: CATSRDQQGQYSNQPQHF
DNA: TGTGCCACCAGCAGAGATCAGCAGGGGCAATATAGCAATCAGCCCCAGCATTTT

size: .
V: TRBV4-1
J: TRBJ2-5
D: TRBD2
CDR3: CASSPSLAGAGETQYF
DNA: TGCGCCAGCAGCCCCTCTCTAGCGGGAGCGGGGGAGACCCAGTACTTC

size: .
V: TRBV9
J: TRBJ2-7
D: TRBD2
CDR3: CASSAGLAVLYEQYF
DNA: TGTGCCAGCAGCGCGGGACTAGCGGTTCTCTACGAGCAGTACTTC

size: few
V: TRBV7-6
J: TRBJ2-7
D: .
CDR3: CASSLGRGDF
DNA: TGTGCCAGCAGCTTAGGTCGGGGAGACTTC

size: .
V: TRBV7-9
J: TRBJ2-7
D: TRBD1
CDR3: CASSSSTGALFYEQYF
DNA: TGTGCCAGCAGCTCGAGCACAGGGGCCTTATTTTACGAGCAGTACTTC

size: .
V: TRBV28
J: TRBJ2-1
D: .
CDR3: CASSLAEQFF
DNA: TGTGCCAGCAGTCTGGCCGAGCAGTTCTTC

size: .
V: TRBV7-3
J: TRBJ2-5
D: TRBD2
CDR3: CASSFLTGTSGRAGGETQYF
DNA: TGTGCCAGCAGCTTCCTTACTGGGACTAGCGGGAGGGCCGGTGGGGAGACCCAGTACTTC

size: .
V: TRBV11-2
J: TRBJ2-7
D: TRBD1
CDR3: CASSLETGGTYEQYF
DNA: TGTGCCAGCAGCTTAGAGACAGGGGGGACCTACGAGCAGTACTTC

size: .
V: TRBV19
J: TRBJ1-2
D: TRBD1
CDR3: CASSFSGTGAFYGYTF
DNA: TGTGCCAGTAGTTTCTCCGGGACAGGGGCGTTCTATGGCTACACCTTC

size: few
V: TRBV5-1
J: TRBJ1-2
D: .
CDR3: CASSLGTVYGYTF
DNA: TGCGCCAGCAGCTTGGGGACAGTCTATGGCTACACCTTC

size: .
V: TRBV7-3
J: TRBJ2-3
D: TRBD2
CDR3: CASSRVAGKVDTQYF
DNA: TGTGCCAGCTCGCGGGTAGCGGGAAAGGTAGATACGCAGTATTTT

size: .
V: TRBV7-9
J: TRBJ2-3
D: .
CDR3: CASSSTRILSPAGADTQYF
DNA: TGTGCCAGCAGCTCAACCCGGATACTATCCCCCGCCGGGGCAGATACGCAGTATTTT

size: .
V: TRBV5-1
J: TRBJ2-1
D: TRBD2
CDR3: CASSFSSGEAISYNEQFF
DNA: TGCGCCAGCAGCTTCTCGAGCGGGGAAGCCATCTCCTACAATGAGCAGTTCTTC

size: .
V: TRBV9
J: TRBJ2-7
D: .
CDR3: CASSGPPPRNEQYF
DNA: TGTGCCAGCAGCGGCCCCCCCCCTAGGAACGAGCAGTACTTC

size: .
V: TRBV2
J: TRBJ2-1
D: TRBD2
CDR3: CASSVETSDEQFF
DNA: TGTGCCAGCAGTGTCGAGACTAGCGATGAGCAGTTCTTC

size: .
V: TRBV5-1
J: TRBJ1-4
D: .
CDR3: CASSSRRSNEKLFF
DNA: TGCGCCAGCAGCTCTCGACGGAGTAATGAAAAACTGTTTTTT

size: .
V: TRBV4-1
J: TRBJ2-1
D: TRBD2
CDR3: CASSLTSGGGLAGGIEQFF
DNA: TGCGCCAGCAGCCTCACCTCGGGGGGCGGACTAGCGGGAGGGATTGAGCAGTTCTTC

size: .
V: TRBV9
J: TRBJ2-1
D: .
CDR3: CASSLSTYNEQFF
DNA: TGTGCCAGCAGTCTTAGCACCTACAATGAGCAGTTCTTC

size: .
V: TRBV27
J: TRBJ2-1
D: TRBD2
CDR3: CASIKAGGYNEQFF
DNA: TGTGCCAGCATAAAAGCGGGAGGGTACAATGAGCAGTTCTTC

size: once
V: TRBV5-1
J: TRBJ2-5
D: TRBD2
CDR3: CASSRGSGDQETQYF
DNA: TGCGCCAGCAGTCGGGGTAGCGGGGACCAAGAGACCCAGTACTTC

size: .
V: TRBV9
J: TRBJ1-3
D: .
CDR3: CASSRTYNSGNTIYF
DNA: TGTGCCAGCAGCCGGACTTATAACTCTGGAAACACCATATATTTT

size: .
V: TRBV4-2
J: TRBJ1-2
D: TRBD1
CDR3: CASSPLRDSYGYTF
DNA: TGTGCCAGCAGCCCTCTGAGGGACAGCTATGGCTACACCTTC

size: .
V: TRBV27
J: TRBJ2-6
D: TRBD1
CDR3: CASRRTGWESGANVLTF
DNA: TGTGCCAGCAGAAGGACAGGGTGGGAAAGTGGGGCCAACGTCCTGACTTTC

size: .
V: TRBV2
J: TRBJ2-7
D: .
CDR3: CASSAYLIYYEQYF
DNA: TGTGCCAGCAGTGCGTATTTAATTTACTACGAGCAGTACTTC

size: .
V: TRBV6-6
J: TRBJ2-3
D: .
CDR3: CASSYGVAKDTQYF
DNA: TGTGCCAGCAGTTATGGGGTAGCGAAAGATACGCAGTATTTT

size: .
V: TRBV5-5
J: TRBJ1-5
D: .
CDR3: CASSLEVSSRVSRSNQPQHF
DNA: TGTGCCAGCAGCTTGGAGGTATCCTCCAGGGTGAGTAGAAGCAATCAGCCCCAGCATTTT

size: .
V: TRBV5-1
J: TRBJ1-2
D: TRBD1
CDR3: CASSFGQGQSETNYGYTF
DNA: TGCGCCAGCAGCTTCGGACAGGGGCAATCGGAGACTAACTATGGCTACACCTTC

size: .
V: TRBV29-1
J: TRBJ1-4
D: .
CDR3: CSGRARGLNEKLFF
DNA: TGCAGCGGCCGGGCAAGGGGGTTAAATGAAAAACTGTTTTTT